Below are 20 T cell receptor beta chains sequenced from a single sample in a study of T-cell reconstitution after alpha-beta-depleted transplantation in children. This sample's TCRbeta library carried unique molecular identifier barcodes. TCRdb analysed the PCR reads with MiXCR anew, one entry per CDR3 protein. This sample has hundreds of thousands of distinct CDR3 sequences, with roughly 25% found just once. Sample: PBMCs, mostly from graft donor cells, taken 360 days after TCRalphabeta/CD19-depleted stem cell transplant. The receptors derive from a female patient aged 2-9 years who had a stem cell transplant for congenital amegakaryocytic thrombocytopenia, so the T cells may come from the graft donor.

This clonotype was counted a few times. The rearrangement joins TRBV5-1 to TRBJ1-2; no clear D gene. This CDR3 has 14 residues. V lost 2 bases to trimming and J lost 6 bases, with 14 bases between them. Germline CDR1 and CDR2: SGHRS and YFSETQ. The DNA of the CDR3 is TGCGCCAGCAGCTTCACCGACCTCCTTGATGGCTACACCTTC. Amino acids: CASSFTDLLDGYTF.

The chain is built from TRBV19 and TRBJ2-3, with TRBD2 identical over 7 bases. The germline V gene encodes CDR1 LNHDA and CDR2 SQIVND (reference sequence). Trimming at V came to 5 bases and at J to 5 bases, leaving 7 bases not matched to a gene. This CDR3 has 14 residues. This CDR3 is CASSPFWEGDTQYF. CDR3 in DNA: TGTGCCAGTAGTCCCTTCTGGGAGGGAGATACGCAGTATTTT.

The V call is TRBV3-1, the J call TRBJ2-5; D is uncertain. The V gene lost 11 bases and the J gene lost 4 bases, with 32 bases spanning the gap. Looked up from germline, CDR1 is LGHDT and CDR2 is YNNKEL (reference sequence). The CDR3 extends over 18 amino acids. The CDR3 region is CASCQGFYRTPTGETQYF. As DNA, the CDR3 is TGTGCCTCCTGCCAAGGATTCTACCGGACCCCGACCGGAGAGACCCAGTACTTC.

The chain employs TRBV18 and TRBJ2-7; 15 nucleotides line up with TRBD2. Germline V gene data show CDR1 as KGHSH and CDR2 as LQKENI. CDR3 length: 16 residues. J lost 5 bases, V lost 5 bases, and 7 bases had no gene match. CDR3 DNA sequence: TGTGCCAGCTCAATCGGACTAGCGGGAGGGCCCCACGAGCAGTACTTC. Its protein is CASSIGLAGGPHEQYF. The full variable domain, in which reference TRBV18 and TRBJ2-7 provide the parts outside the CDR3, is NAGVMQNPRHLVRRRGQEARLRCSPMKGHSHVYWYRQLPEEGLKFMVYLQKENIIDESGMPKERFSAEFPKEGPSILRIQQVVRGDSAAYFCASSIGLAGGPHEQYFGPGTRLTVT.

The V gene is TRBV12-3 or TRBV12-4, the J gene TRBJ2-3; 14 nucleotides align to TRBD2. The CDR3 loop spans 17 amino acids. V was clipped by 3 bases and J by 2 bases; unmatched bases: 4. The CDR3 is CASSLGLAGATTDTQYF. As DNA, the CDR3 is TGTGCCAGCAGTTTGGGACTAGCGGGAGCTACCACAGATACGCAGTATTTT.

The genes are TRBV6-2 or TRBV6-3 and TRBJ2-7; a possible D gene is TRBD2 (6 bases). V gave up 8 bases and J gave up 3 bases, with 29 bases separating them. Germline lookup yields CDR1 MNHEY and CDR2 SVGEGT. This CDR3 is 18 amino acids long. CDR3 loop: CASGNRERITAGYYEQYF. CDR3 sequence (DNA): TGTGCCAGCGGTAATCGGGAGCGGATTACCGCCGGATACTACGAGCAGTACTTC.

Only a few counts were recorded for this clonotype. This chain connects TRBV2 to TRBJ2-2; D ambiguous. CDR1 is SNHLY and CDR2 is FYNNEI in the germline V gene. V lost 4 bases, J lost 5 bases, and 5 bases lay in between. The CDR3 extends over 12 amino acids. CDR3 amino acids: CASSAGTGELFF. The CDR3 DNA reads TGTGCCAGCAGTGCTGGAACCGGGGAGCTGTTTTTT. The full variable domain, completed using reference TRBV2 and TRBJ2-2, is EPEVTQTPSHQVTQMGQEVILRCVPISNHLYFYWYRQILGQKVEFLVSFYNNEISEKSEIFDDQFSVERPDGSNFTLKIRSTKLEDSAMYFCASSAGTGELFFGEGSRLTVL.

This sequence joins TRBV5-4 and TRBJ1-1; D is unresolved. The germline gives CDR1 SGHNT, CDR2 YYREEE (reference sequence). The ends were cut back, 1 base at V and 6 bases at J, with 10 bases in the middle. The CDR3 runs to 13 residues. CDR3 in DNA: TGTGCCAGCAGCTTGCGACCTTACCCTGAAGCTTTCTTT. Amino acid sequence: CASSLRPYPEAFF.

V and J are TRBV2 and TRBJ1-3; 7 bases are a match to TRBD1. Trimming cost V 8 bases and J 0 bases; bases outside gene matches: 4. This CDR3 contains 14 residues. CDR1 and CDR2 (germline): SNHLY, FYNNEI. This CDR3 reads CASVGDSSGNTIYF. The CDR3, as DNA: TGTGCCAGCGTGGGGGACAGCTCTGGAAACACCATATATTTT.

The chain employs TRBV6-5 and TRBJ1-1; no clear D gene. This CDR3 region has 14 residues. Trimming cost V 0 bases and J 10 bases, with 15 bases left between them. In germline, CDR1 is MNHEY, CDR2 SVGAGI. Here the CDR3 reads CASSYSSNSNAAFF. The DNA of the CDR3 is TGTGCCAGCAGTTACTCGTCCAATTCCAACGCAGCTTTCTTT.

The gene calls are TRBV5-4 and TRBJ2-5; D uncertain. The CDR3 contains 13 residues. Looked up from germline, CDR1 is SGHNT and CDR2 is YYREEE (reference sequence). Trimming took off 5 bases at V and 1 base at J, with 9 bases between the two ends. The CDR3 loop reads CASSSSLQETQYF. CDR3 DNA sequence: TGTGCCAGCAGTTCAAGCCTCCAAGAGACCCAGTACTTC.

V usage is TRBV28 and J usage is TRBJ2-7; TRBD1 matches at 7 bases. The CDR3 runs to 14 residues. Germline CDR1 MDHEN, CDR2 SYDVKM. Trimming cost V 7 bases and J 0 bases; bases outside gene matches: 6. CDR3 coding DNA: TGTGCCAGCAAGACCGGGACAGACTCCTACGAGCAGTACTTC. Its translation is CASKTGTDSYEQYF.

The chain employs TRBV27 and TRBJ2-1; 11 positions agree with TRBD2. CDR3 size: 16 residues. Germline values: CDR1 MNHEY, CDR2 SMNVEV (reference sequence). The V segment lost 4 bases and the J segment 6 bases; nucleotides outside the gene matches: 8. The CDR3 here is CASSSTLAGVVNEQFF. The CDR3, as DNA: TGTGCCAGCAGTTCGACACTAGCGGGAGTAGTCAATGAGCAGTTCTTC.

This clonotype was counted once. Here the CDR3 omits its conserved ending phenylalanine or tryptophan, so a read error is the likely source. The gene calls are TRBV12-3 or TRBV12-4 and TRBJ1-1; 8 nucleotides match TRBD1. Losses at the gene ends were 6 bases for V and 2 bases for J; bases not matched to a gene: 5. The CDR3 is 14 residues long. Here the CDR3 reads CASSGTGGNTEAFY. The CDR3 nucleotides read TGTGCCAGCAGCGGGACAGGTGGTAACACTGAAGCTTTCTAT.

CDR3 residues: CASSHVSTDTQYF. CDR3 nucleotides: TGCGCCAGCAGCCACGTAAGCACAGATACGCAGTATTTT. The chain joins TRBV4-3 to TRBJ2-3; D not resolved. CDR1 and CDR2 (germline): LGHNA, YSLEER. This CDR3 comprises 13 residues. Trimming took 3 bases from V and 0 from J, leaving 4 bases between them.

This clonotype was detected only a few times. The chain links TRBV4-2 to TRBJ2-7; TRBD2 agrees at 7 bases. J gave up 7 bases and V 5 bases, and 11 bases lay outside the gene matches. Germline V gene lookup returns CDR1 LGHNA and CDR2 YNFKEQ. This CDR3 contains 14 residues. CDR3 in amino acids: CASSDRGAGIEQYF. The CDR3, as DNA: TGTGCCAGCAGCGACCGGGGAGCGGGAATAGAGCAGTACTTC.

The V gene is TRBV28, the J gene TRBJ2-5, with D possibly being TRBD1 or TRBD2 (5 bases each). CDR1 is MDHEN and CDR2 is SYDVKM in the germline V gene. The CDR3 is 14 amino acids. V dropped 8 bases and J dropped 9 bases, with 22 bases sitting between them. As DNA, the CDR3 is TGTGCCAGCCGCTCGCAGGCCCTACTGGGGGCCCAGTACTTC. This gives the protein CASRSQALLGAQYF.

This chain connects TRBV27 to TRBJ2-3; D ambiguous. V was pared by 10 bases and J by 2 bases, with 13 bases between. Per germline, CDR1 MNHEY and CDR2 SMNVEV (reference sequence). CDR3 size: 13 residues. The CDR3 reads CATTGLYTDTQYF. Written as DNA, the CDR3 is TGTGCCACCACGGGCCTTTACACAGATACGCAGTATTTT.

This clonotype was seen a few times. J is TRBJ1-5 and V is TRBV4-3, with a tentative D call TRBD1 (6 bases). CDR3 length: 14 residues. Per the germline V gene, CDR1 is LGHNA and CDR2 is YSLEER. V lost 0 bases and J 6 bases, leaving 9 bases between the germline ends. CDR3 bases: TGCGCCAGCAGCCAAGAGAGGGGGGGTCAGCCCCAGCATTTT. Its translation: CASSQERGGQPQHF.

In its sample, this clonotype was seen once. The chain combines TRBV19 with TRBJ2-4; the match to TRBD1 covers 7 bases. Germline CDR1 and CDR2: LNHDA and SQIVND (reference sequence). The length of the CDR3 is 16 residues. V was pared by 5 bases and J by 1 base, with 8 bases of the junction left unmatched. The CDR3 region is CASSVTGLVAKNIQYF. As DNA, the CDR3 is TGTGCCAGTAGTGTGACAGGGTTGGTCGCCAAAAACATTCAGTACTTC.